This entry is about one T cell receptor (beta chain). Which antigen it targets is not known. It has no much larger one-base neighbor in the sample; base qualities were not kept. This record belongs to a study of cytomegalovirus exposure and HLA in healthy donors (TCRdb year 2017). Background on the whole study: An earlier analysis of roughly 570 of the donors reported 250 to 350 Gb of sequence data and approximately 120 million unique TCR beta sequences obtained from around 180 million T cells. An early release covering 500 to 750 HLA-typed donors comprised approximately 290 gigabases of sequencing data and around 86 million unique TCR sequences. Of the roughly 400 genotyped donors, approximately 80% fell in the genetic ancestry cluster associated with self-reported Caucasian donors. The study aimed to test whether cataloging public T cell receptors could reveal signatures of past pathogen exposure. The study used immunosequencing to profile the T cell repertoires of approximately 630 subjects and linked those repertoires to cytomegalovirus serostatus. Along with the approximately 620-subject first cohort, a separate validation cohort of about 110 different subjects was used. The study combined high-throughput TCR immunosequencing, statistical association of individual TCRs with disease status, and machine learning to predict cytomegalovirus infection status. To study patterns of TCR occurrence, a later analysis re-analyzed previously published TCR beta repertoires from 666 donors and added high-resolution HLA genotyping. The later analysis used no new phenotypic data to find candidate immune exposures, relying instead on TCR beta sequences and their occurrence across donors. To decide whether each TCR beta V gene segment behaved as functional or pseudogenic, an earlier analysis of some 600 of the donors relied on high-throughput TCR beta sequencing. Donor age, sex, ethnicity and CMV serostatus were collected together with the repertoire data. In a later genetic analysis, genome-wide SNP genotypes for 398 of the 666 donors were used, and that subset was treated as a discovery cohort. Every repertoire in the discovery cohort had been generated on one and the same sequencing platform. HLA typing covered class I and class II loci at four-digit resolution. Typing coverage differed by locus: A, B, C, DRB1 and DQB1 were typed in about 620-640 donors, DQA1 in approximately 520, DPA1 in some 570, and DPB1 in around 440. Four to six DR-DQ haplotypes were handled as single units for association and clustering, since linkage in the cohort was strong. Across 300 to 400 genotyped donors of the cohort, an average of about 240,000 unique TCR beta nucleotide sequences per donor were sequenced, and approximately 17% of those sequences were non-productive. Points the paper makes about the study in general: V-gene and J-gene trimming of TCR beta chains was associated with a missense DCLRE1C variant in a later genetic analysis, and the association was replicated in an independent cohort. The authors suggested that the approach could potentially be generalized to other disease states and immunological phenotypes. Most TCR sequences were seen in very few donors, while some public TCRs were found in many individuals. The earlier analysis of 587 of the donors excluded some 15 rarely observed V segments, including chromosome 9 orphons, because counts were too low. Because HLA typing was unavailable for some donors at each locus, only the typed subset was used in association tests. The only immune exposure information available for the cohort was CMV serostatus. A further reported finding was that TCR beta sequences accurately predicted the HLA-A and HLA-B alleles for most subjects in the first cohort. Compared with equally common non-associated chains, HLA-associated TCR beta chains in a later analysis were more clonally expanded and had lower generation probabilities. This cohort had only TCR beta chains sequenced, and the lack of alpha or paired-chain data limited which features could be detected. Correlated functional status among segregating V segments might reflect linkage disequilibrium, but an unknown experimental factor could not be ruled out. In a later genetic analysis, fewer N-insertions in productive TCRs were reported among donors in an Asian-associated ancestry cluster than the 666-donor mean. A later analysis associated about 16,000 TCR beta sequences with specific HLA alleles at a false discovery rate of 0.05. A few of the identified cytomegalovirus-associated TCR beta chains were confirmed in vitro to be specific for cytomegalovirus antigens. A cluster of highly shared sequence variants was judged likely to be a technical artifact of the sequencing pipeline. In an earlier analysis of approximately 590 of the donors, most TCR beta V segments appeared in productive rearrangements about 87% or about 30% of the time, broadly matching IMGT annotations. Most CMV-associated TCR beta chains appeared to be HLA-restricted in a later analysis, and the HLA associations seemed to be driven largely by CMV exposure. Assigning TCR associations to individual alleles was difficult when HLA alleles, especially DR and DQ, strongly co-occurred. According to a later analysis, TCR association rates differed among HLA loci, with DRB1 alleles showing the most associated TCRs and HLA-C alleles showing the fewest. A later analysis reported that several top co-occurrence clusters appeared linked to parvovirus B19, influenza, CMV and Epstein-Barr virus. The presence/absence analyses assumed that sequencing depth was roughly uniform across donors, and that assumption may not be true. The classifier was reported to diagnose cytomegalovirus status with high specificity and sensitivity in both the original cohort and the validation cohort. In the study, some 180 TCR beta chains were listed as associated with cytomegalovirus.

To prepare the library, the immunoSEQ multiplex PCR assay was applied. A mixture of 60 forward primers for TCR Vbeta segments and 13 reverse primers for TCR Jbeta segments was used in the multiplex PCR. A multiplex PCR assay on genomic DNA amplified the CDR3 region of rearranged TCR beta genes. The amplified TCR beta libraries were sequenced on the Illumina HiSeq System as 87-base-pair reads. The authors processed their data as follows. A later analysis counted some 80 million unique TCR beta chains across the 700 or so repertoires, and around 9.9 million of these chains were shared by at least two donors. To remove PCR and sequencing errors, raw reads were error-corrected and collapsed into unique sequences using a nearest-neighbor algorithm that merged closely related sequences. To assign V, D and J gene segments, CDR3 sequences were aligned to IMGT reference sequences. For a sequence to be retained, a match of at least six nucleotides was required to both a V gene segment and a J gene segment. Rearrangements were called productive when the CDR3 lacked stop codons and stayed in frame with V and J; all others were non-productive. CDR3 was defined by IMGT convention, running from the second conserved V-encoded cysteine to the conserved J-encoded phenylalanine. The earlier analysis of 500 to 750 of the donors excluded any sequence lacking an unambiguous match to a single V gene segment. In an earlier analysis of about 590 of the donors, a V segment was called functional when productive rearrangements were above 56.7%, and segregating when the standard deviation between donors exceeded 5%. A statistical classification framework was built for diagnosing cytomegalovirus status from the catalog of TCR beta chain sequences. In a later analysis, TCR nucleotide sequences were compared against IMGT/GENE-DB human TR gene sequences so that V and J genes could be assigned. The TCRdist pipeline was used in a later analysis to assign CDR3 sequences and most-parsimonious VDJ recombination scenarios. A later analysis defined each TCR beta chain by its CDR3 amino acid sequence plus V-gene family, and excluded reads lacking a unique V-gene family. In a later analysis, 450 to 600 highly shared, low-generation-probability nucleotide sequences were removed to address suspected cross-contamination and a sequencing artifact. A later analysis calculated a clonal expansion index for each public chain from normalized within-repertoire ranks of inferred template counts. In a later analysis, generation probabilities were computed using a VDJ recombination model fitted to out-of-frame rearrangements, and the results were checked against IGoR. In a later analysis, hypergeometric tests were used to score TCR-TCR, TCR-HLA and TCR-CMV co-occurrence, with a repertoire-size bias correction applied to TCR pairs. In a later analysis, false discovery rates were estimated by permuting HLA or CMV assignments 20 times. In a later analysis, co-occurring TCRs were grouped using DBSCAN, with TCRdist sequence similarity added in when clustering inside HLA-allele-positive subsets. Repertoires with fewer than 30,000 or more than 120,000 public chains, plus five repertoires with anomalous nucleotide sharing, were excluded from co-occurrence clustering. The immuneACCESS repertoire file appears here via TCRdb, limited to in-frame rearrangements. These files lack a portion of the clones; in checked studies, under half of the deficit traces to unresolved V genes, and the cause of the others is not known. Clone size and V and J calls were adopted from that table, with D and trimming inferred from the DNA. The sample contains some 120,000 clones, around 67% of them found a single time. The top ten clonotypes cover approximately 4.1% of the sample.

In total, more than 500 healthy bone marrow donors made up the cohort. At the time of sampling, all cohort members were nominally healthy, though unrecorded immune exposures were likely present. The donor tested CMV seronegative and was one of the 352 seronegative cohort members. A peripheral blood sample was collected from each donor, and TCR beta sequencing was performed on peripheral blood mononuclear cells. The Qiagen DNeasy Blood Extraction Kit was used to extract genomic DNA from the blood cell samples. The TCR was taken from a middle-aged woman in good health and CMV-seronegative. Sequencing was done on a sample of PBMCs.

For the CDR3, the sequence is CASSSQGSQETQYF. The DNA reads TGTGCCAGCAGCTCCCAGGGGTCCCAAGAGACCCAGTACTTC. The rearrangement joined TRBV7-9 to TRBJ2-5; possibly the D gene is TRBD1, per 6 matching bases. Trimming takes 4 bases from V and 1 base from J, and the germline ends sit 10 bases apart. The CDR3 spans 14 residues, from the cysteine through the phenylalanine. The sequence is cut down to CDR3 DNA, 42 bases in frame from base 1. CDR1 and CDR2 are drawn from the germline V gene (reference sequence): SEHNR, FQNEAQ.